This T cell receptor (beta chain) was observed in a study of cytomegalovirus exposure and HLA in healthy donors. This CDR3 is built from 15 residues. Unmatched junction bases numbered 8, after V lost 6 bases and J lost 3 bases. Germline CDR1 and CDR2: MNHNS and SASEGT. Notes on this clone: Its antigen is currently unknown.

General study findings and limits: The dataset shows that most TCR sequences were rare, while some public TCRs occurred in many donors.

The data were produced by immunoSEQ multiplex PCR, yet TCRdb's version contains in-frame clones alone and is incomplete. This sample has 55,000 to 70,000 clones, with approximately 90% found just once. Source material: PBMCs. The genes are TRBV6-1 and TRBJ1-2; 9 bases fit TRBD1. The sequence came from a man aged 18 to 30 in good health and CMV-seronegative. The chain's CDR3 is CASSETGTGYYGYTF. CDR3 DNA sequence: TGTGCCAGCAGCGAGACCGGGACAGGGTACTATGGCTACACCTTC.